Described below is a single T cell receptor (beta chain) sequence and its context. This record belongs to a study of blood T cell repertoires in COVID-19. Libraries were prepared by immunoSEQ multiplex PCR; TCRdb keeps only in-frame clonotypes and omits some of them. The sample has roughly 400,000 clones, approximately 87% seen once. The CDR3 contains 18 residues. Germline CDR1 and CDR2: LGHDT and YNNKEL (reference sequence). After removal of 4 bases from V and 4 bases from J, the junction contained 16 bases not matched to a gene. The TCR was taken from an older woman with COVID-19, enrolled during active disease. V gene TRBV3-1 (or the pseudogene TRBV3-2) combines with J gene TRBJ1-3, with 7 nucleotides matching TRBD1. Sequenced: peripheral blood. The CDR3 bases are TGTGCCAGCAGCCGGAAAGGGTTGGCTCGGGACAGCGGAAACACCATATATTTT. Translating it yields CASSRKGLARDSGNTIYF.